What follows describes a single T cell receptor (beta chain). The antigen remains unidentified. The source of the sample is a study of cytomegalovirus exposure and HLA in healthy donors. Study as a whole: A previous analysis identified 95 million to 120 million unique TCR beta sequences derived from some 200 million T cells. Assignment to the Caucasian-associated ancestry cluster applied to approximately 79% of the approximately 380 genotyped donors. Broader study findings: The authors enumerated 164 TCR beta chains as linked to cytomegalovirus. It was shown in a later analysis that HLA-associated TCR beta chains were more clonally expanded than other, equally common chains.

CDR3 length: 15 amino acids. Germline CDR1 reads GTSNPN; CDR2 reads SVGIG (reference sequence). V gave up 0 bases and J gave up 4 bases; unmatched junction bases: 5. The study ran its PCR with 60 Vbeta and 13 Jbeta primers. The data were produced by immunoSEQ multiplex PCR, yet TCRdb's version contains in-frame clones alone and is incomplete. The profile shows approximately 76,000 clones, roughly 64% of them singletons. Sequenced: PBMCs. This sequence originates from a man aged 25 to 40 in good health and CMV-seropositive. The chain recombines TRBV30 with TRBJ1-5; the match to TRBD1 covers 8 bases. The CDR3 here is CAWSVGTGGNQPQHF. The CDR3 bases are TGTGCCTGGAGTGTAGGGACAGGAGGAAATCAGCCCCAGCATTTT.